This T cell receptor (beta chain) was identified in a study of cytomegalovirus exposure and HLA in healthy donors. Study conclusions and caveats: In a later analysis, HLA-associated beta chains showed higher expansion and lower generation probabilities than comparable chains.

Between the trimmed V and J ends, which lost 0 bases and 7 bases, there was a span of 15 bases. This CDR3 is built from 15 residues. CDR1 is MGHRA and CDR2 is YSYEKL in the germline V gene. Worth noting for this clone: Its antigen remains unknown.

A multiplex PCR was run with 60 Vbeta primers and 13 Jbeta primers. The assay was immunoSEQ multiplex PCR, and TCRdb's table has in-frame clones only and misses some. The sample shows 85,000 to 130,000 clones, roughly 75% of them seen only once. The V gene is TRBV4-1, the J gene TRBJ1-1, with D unclear. This receptor was obtained from a man between 40 and 49 years old in good health and CMV-seronegative. The sequencing sample was made of PBMCs. The CDR3: CASSQDTAAGNEAFF. As DNA, the CDR3 is TGCGCCAGCAGCCAAGATACGGCAGCGGGGAATGAAGCTTTCTTT.